A single sample is the source of the 23 T cell receptor beta chains below, sequenced in a study of PD-L1 blockade in urothelial cancer. Assay used: immunoSEQ multiplex PCR; TCRdb lists only in-frame clones, some missing. The table has about 76,000 clones, around 80% seen once; the top ten hold roughly 4.5%. Sequencing was performed on PBMCs, taken around atezolizumab (anti-PD-L1) treatment. These receptors were collected from a man between 65 and 85 years old with urothelial cancer.

The gene calls are TRBV2 and TRBJ2-2, with D possibly TRBD2 on 5 matching bases. The CDR3 has 18 residues. Per the germline V gene, CDR1 is SNHLY and CDR2 is FYNNEI. Trimming took off 4 bases at V and 2 bases at J, with 20 bases between the two ends. The CDR3 sequence: CASSVLPAGRGNTGELFF. The CDR3 nucleotides are TGTGCCAGCAGTGTTCTCCCGGCGGGCAGAGGAAACACCGGGGAGCTGTTTTTT.

The chain combines TRBV7-9 with TRBJ1-4, with 9 bases lining up with TRBD1. Looked up from germline, CDR1 is SEHNR and CDR2 is FQNEAQ (reference sequence). The CDR3 has 15 amino acids. The junction had 8 bases not matched to a gene; V was cut back by 2 bases and J by 10 bases. The CDR3 DNA is TGTGCCAGCAGCTTAATGGGACAGGGAATAGTAAAACTGTTTTTT. It specifies CASSLMGQGIVKLFF.

V usage is TRBV2 and J usage is TRBJ1-2; TRBD1 aligns across 7 bases. J gave up 7 bases and V 3 bases, and 8 bases lay outside the gene matches. The CDR3 length is 14 residues. Germline V lookup: CDR1 SNHLY, CDR2 FYNNEI. The CDR3 DNA reads as TGTGCCAGCAGTGAGGTGGACAGGTTTGGTGGCTACACCTTC. It encodes CASSEVDRFGGYTF. Based on the CDR3 plus reference TRBV2 and TRBJ1-2, the full variable domain is EPEVTQTPSHQVTQMGQEVILRCVPISNHLYFYWYRQILGQKVEFLVSFYNNEISEKSEIFDDQFSVERPDGSNFTLKIRSTKLEDSAMYFCASSEVDRFGGYTFGSGTRLTVV.

The V call is TRBV7-9, the J call TRBJ1-4, with 7 bases aligning to TRBD1. Trimming removed 1 base from V and 13 bases from J; junction bases left unmatched: 6. CDR1 is SEHNR and CDR2 is FQNEAQ in the germline V gene (reference sequence). The CDR3 is 13 amino acids. The CDR3 spells CASSLVGRGILFF. The CDR3 coding sequence is TGTGCCAGCAGCTTAGTGGGCAGGGGGATACTGTTTTTT.

Only a few counts were recorded for this clone. V is TRBV5-1 and J is TRBJ2-5, with D tentatively TRBD1 (6 bases). Trimming stripped 3 bases from V and 5 bases from J, with 14 bases between. CDR1 SGHRS and CDR2 YFSETQ come from the germline V gene. CDR3 length: 14 amino acids. In DNA form, the CDR3 reads TGCGCCAGCAGCTCCAGGGGTTGGGGGGAGACCCAGTACTTC. Its translation: CASSSRGWGETQYF.

The chain carries TRBV4-1 and TRBJ2-3; maybe TRBD1 (6 bases). The germline gives CDR1 MGHRA, CDR2 YSYEKL. V gave up 2 bases and J gave up 11 bases, with 23 bases separating them. This CDR3 has 16 residues. The CDR3 region is CASSQMGGTLPERQYF. CDR3 DNA sequence: TGCGCCAGCAGCCAAATGGGTGGGACACTACCGGAGAGGCAGTATTTT.

The rearrangement joins TRBV4-2 to TRBJ2-3; 7 nucleotides match TRBD2. Germline assignment: CDR1 LGHNA and CDR2 YNFKEQ. V lost 1 base and J lost 3; bases outside the gene matches: 4. This CDR3 is 15 amino acids long. CDR3 sequence (DNA): TGTGCCAGCAGCCAAGGGCGGGAGTGGACAGATACGCAGTATTTT. Its translation is CASSQGREWTDTQYF.

The chain recombines TRBV6-5 with TRBJ2-7, with 7 bases fitting TRBD1. The CDR3 covers 14 residues. V shed 4 bases, J shed 3 bases, and the junction held 6 bases outside the gene matches. Germline V CDR1 and CDR2: MNHEY, SVGAGI. CDR3 DNA: TGTGCCAGCAGTTCCAGGGGGTTAGTCTACGAGCAGTACTTC. It translates to CASSSRGLVYEQYF.

The CDR3 DNA reads TGTGCCAGCGGGCGTCGGCGCGCGGGCGGCTACACCTTC. Protein: CASGRRRAGGYTF. This chain joins TRBV5-8 and TRBJ1-2; the D is unclear. The germline gives CDR1 SGHTS, CDR2 YDEGEE. Trimming cost V 7 bases and J 8 bases, with 18 bases left between them. The CDR3 has 13 amino acids.

The CDR3 DNA sequence: TGTGCCAGCAGTGAAGGGGCAGGGGGCCACACAGATACGCAGTATTTT. This gives the protein CASSEGAGGHTDTQYF. The chain has TRBV6-1 and TRBJ2-3, with 8 bases aligning to TRBD1. V was clipped by 1 base and J by 2 bases; unmatched bases: 5. There are 16 residues in the CDR3. Germline V gene lookup returns CDR1 MNHNS and CDR2 SASEGT.

This chain joins TRBV9 and TRBJ1-1; D unresolved. Trimming took off 0 bases at V and 4 bases at J, with 13 bases between the two ends. The CDR3 contains 15 residues. CDR1 is SGDLS, CDR2 YYNGEE, per germline. The CDR3 sequence: CASSVGPRVPTEAFF. The CDR3 DNA follows: TGTGCCAGCAGCGTAGGCCCGCGCGTACCCACTGAAGCTTTCTTT.

The gene calls are TRBV9 and TRBJ2-7; D is unresolved. Trimming removed 0 bases at V and 2 bases at J, with 9 bases between. The CDR3 runs to 14 residues. The V gene's germline CDR1 is SGDLS and CDR2 YYNGEE. The CDR3 DNA reads TGTGCCAGCAGCGTAGGCGGCCGAACCTACGAGCAGTACTTC. Translating gives CASSVGGRTYEQYF.

V gene TRBV5-4 combines with J gene TRBJ2-1; TRBD2 matches 8 bases. V lost 4 bases and J lost 2; bases outside the gene matches: 8. Germline V lookup: CDR1 SGHNT, CDR2 YYREEE (reference sequence). The CDR3 has 16 residues. The CDR3 DNA sequence: TGTGCCAGCAGCCCACCGGGAGGGAGCGCCTACAATGAGCAGTTCTTC. It specifies CASSPPGGSAYNEQFF.

The V and J genes are TRBV5-1 and TRBJ2-5, with 7 bases that match TRBD2. Germline V gene lookup returns CDR1 SGHRS and CDR2 YFSETQ. The V and J ends lost 4 bases and 5 bases, in that order; junction bases with no gene match: 8. CDR3 length: 14 residues. The CDR3 bases are TGCGCCAGCAGCCGGGCGGGAGTGTGGGAGACCCAGTACTTC. Translating it yields CASSRAGVWETQYF.

J is TRBJ2-7 and V is TRBV5-6, with D hard to call. V was pared by 0 bases and J by 0 bases, with 7 bases between. The CDR3 has 14 residues. Germline assignment: CDR1 SGHDT and CDR2 YYEEEE. CDR3 nucleotide sequence: TGTGCCAGCAGCTTGGCGGGTCGCTCCTACGAGCAGTACTTC. Its protein is CASSLAGRSYEQYF.

The chain links TRBV4-1 to TRBJ1-1; no clear D. The CDR3 is 14 residues long. With 0 bases removed from V and 10 bases from J, the gap between germline ends came to 15 bases. The germline V gene has CDR1 MGHRA and CDR2 YSYEKL. Written as DNA, the CDR3 is TGCGCCAGCAGCCAAGAGTTGGAGGGCAAAAGAGCTTTCTTT. Translating gives CASSQELEGKRAFF.

The rearrangement links TRBV15 to TRBJ2-3; TRBD2 aligns across 13 bases. The CDR3 is 17 amino acids. The J segment lost 2 bases and the V segment lost 4 bases, leaving 6 bases of the junction unmatched. CDR1 LNHNV and CDR2 YYDKDF come from the germline V gene (reference sequence). CDR3 bases: TGTGCCACCAGCAAACCAGGACTAGCGGGAGACACAGATACGCAGTATTTT. Translating it yields CATSKPGLAGDTDTQYF.

This clone was picked up a small number of times. V usage is TRBV5-1 and J usage is TRBJ1-2, with 7 bases identical to TRBD1. The CDR3 length is 13 residues. Germline loops: CDR1 SGHRS, CDR2 YFSETQ. The trim removed 1 base at V and 8 bases at J, leaving 5 bases unmatched. This CDR3 reads CASSLQGERGYTF. For the CDR3, the DNA is TGCGCCAGCAGCTTGCAGGGGGAAAGGGGCTACACCTTC.

The chain has TRBV15 and TRBJ1-1; a possible D gene is TRBD1 (6 bases). Germline V gene lookup returns CDR1 LNHNV and CDR2 YYDKDF (reference sequence). Between the trimmed V and J ends, which lost 0 bases and 12 bases, there was a span of 14 bases. The CDR3 sequence is 13 residues long. CDR3 region: CATSRDRGDTTFF. In nucleotides, the CDR3 is TGTGCCACCAGCAGAGATCGGGGGGACACTACTTTCTTT.

The rearrangement joins TRBV20-1 to TRBJ2-7, with TRBD1 matching 9 bases. Germline V gene sequence: CDR1 DFQATT, CDR2 SNEGSKA (reference sequence). CDR3 length equals 11 residues. The V segment lost 5 bases and the J segment 4 bases; nucleotides outside the gene matches: 0. This CDR3 reads CSADRGYEQYF. In DNA form, the CDR3 reads TGCAGTGCTGACAGGGGGTACGAGCAGTACTTC.

The V and J genes are TRBV19 and TRBJ2-6, with 10 bases that match TRBD1. This CDR3 spans 17 amino acids. The V gene's germline CDR1 is LNHDA and CDR2 SQIVND (reference sequence). The J segment lost 4 bases and the V segment lost 2 bases, leaving 5 bases of the junction unmatched. CDR3: CASSITDRGLGANVLTF. In DNA, the CDR3 is TGTGCCAGTAGTATAACTGACAGGGGGCTCGGGGCCAACGTCCTGACTTTC.

The chain uses TRBV18 and TRBJ2-5; TRBD1 matches 9 bases. After removal of 3 bases from V and 0 bases from J, the junction contained 8 bases not matched to a gene. The germline V gene has CDR1 KGHSH and CDR2 LQKENI. The CDR3 loop spans 17 amino acids. The CDR3 DNA reads as TGTGCCAGCTCACCCCCCCGGGACAGGGCGTACCAAGAGACCCAGTACTTC. As protein: CASSPPRDRAYQETQYF.

This chain connects TRBV28 to TRBJ1-5; the match to TRBD1 covers 8 bases. The germline V gene encodes CDR1 MDHEN and CDR2 SYDVKM. This CDR3 spans 14 amino acids. V lost 8 bases to trimming and J lost 5 bases; unmatched junction nucleotides: 8. The CDR3 DNA reads TGTGCCAGCGCCCGGACAGGGCGGGATCAGCCCCAGCATTTT. This encodes CASARTGRDQPQHF.